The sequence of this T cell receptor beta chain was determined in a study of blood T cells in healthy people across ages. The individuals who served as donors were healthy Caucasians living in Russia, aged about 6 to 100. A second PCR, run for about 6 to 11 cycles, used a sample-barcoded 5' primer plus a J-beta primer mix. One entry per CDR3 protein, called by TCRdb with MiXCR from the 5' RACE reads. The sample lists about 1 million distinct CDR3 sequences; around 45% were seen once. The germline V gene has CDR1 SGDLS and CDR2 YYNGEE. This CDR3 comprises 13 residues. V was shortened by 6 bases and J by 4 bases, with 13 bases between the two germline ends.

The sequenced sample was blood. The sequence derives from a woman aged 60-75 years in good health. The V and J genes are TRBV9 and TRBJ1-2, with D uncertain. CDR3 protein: CASKNEDSYGYTF. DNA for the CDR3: TGTGCCAGCAAAAACGAGGATAGCTATGGCTACACCTTC.